This record concerns one T cell receptor beta chain sequence. Its antigen remains unknown. Germline V gene lookup returns CDR1 SEHNR and CDR2 FQNEAQ (reference sequence). The CDR3 is 17 amino acids. V gave up 4 bases and J gave up 8 bases, with 26 bases separating them. This record comes from a study of OX40 agonist ivuxolimab in advanced cancers. About the research overall: Of the participants, approximately 40% had some prior anti-PD-1, anti-PD-L1 or anti-CTLA-4 therapy, which was allowed.

Study-wide points: At 0.1 to 3.0 mg/kg and by week 6, clonal expansion occurred in CD4+ and CD8+ blood T cells.

Assay: immunoSEQ multiplex PCR; the TCRdb copy retains only in-frame clones and omits some. The sample shows about 110,000 clones, around nine tenths of them seen only once. The chain employs TRBV7-9 and TRBJ1-2; TRBD1 might be the D (6 bases). The receptor was isolated from an adult with an advanced solid tumor such as melanoma, head and neck, liver or kidney cancer. The starting material was CD4+ or CD8+ T cells sorted from blood, obtained in a trial of the OX40 agonist ivuxolimab. CDR3 bases: TGTGCCAGCAGCTCCTTAGGGGGAGTCAGCCTTCAGCAGGGCTACACCTTC. It codes for CASSSLGGVSLQQGYTF.